The clone carrying this T cell receptor (beta chain) was seen just once. The target antigen is unknown. Per the germline V gene, CDR1 is SGHRS and CDR2 is YFSETQ. The CDR3 loop spans 14 amino acids. Trimming pared 4 bases from V and 5 bases from J, leaving 15 bases between. This sample stems from a study of early T cells in non-severe SARS-CoV-2 infection. Study-level information: With bulk RNA from unsorted whole blood as input, sequencing yielded unpaired chains.

Attachment of unique molecular identifiers was made to individual cDNA molecules. In TCRdb, the 5' RACE reads were re-called with MiXCR into one record per CDR3 protein. The sample contains approximately 100,000 distinct CDR3 sequences, around 10% of which appear only once. Study-wide results and limits: VDJdb-based matching was biased toward anti-spike CD8 responses and missed private and CD4 specificities.

The sequenced sample consisted of whole blood. J is TRBJ2-5 and V is TRBV5-1; D might be TRBD2 (6 bases). This receptor was identified in an adult who was a healthcare worker with PCR-confirmed SARS-CoV-2 infection or an uninfected control (not recorded which). DNA for the CDR3: TGCGCCAGCAGCGACGGGACTCCTGGGGAGACCCAGTACTTC. Its translation: CASSDGTPGETQYF.